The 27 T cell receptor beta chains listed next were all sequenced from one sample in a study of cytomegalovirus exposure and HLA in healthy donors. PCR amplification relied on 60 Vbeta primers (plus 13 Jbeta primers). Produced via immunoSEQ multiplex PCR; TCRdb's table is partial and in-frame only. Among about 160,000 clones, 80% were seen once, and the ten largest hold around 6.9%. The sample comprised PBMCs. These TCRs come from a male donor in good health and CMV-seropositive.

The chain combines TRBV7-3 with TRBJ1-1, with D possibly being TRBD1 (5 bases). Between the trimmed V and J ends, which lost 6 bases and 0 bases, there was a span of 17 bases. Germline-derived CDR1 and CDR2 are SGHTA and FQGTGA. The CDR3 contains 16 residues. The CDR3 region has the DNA TGTGCCAGCAGTCCGGGGGGGGGACGGGTGAACACTGAAGCTTTCTTT. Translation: CASSPGGGRVNTEAFF.

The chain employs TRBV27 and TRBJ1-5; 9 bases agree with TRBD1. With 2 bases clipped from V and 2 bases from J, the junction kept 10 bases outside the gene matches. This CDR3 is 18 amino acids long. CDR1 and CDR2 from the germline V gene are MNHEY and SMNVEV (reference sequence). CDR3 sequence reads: CASSLPRDREGGNQPQHF. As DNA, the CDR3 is TGTGCCAGCAGTTTACCCCGGGACAGGGAAGGTGGCAATCAGCCCCAGCATTTT.

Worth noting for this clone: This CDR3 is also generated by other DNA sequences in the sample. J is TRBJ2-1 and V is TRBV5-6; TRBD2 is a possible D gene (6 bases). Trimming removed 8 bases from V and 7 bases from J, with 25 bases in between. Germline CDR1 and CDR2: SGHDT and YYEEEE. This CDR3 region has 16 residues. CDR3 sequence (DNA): TGTGCCAGGCTACCTCTTCGGACTACTCTTGGAAATGAGCAGTTCTTC. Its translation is CARLPLRTTLGNEQFF.

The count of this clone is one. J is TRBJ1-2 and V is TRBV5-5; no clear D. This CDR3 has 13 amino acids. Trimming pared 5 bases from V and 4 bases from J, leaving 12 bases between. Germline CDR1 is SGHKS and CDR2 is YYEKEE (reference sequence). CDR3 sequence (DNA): TGTGCCAGCAGGATATGGGCTGGCTATGGCTACACCTTC. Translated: CASRIWAGYGYTF.

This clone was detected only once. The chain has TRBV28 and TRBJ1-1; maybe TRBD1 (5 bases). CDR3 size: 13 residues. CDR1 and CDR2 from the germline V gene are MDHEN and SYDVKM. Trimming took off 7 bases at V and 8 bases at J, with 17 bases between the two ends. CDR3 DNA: TGTGCCAGCACCTTGGTGGGGACTCAGGAAGCTTTCTTT. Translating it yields CASTLVGTQEAFF.

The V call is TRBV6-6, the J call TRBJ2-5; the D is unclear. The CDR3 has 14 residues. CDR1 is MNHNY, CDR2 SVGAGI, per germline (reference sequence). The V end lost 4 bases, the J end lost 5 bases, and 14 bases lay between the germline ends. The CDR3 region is CASSSRLVGETQYF. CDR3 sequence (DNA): TGTGCCAGCAGTTCGCGACTGGTCGGGGAGACCCAGTACTTC.

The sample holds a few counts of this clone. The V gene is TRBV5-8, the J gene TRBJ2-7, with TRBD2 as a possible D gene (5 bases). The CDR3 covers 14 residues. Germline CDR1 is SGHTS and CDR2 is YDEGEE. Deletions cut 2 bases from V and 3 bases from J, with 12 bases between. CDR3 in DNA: TGTGCCAGCAGCTTCTCGACTGGAGGCTACGAGCAGTACTTC. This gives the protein CASSFSTGGYEQYF.

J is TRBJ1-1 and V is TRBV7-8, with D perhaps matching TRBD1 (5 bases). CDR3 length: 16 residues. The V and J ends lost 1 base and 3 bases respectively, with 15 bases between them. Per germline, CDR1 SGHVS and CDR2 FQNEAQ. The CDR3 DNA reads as TGTGCCAGCAGCTTAGTTAGGGACCGGGGGGACACTGAAGCTTTCTTT. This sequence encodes CASSLVRDRGDTEAFF.

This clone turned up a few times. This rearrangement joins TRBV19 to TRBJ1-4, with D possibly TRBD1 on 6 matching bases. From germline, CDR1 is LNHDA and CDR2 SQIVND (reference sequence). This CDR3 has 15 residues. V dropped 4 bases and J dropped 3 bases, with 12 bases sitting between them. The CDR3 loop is CASSTNYRANEKLFF. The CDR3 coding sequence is TGTGCCAGTAGTACCAACTACAGGGCTAATGAAAAACTGTTTTTT.

DNA for the CDR3: TGTGCCAGTAGTTCTCAGGGGGCGTCCTATAATTCACCCCTCCACTTT. Residues: CASSSQGASYNSPLHF. The chain is built from TRBV19 and TRBJ1-6, with 8 bases matching TRBD1. This CDR3 is built from 16 residues. Germline V gene lookup returns CDR1 LNHDA and CDR2 SQIVND (reference sequence). The V and J ends lost 5 bases and 1 base, in that order; junction bases with no gene match: 4.

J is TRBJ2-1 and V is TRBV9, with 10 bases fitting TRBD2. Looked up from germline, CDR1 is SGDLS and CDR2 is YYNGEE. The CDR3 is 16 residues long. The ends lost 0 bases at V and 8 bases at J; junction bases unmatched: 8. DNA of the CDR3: TGTGCCAGCAGCGTAGGAGCAGCGGGAGGGCCCTATGAGCAGTTCTTC. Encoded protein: CASSVGAAGGPYEQFF.

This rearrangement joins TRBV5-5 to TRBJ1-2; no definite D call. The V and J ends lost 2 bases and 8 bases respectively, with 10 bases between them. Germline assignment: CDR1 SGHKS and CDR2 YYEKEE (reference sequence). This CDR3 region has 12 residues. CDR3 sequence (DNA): TGTGCCAGCAGCTTTTCGGGGAACGGCTACACCTTC. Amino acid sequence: CASSFSGNGYTF.

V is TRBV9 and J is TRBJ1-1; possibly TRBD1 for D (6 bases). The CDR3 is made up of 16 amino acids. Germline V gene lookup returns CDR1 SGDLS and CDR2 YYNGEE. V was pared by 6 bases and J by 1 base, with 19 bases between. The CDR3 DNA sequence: TGTGCCAGCACCGGGAGGGGGTCTGGAGGGAACACTGAAGCTTTCTTT. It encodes CASTGRGSGGNTEAFF.

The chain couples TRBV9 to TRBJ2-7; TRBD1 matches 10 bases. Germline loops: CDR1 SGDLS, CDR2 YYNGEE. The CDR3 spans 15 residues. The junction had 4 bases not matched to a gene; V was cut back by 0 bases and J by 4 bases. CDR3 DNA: TGTGCCAGCAGCGTAGCTCCGGGACAGGGGTACGAGCAGTACTTC. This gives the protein CASSVAPGQGYEQYF.

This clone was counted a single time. The chain's CDR3 is CASRADGSNQPQHF. The CDR3 bases are TGTGCCAGCAGGGCCGACGGGAGCAATCAGCCCCAGCATTTT. V and J are TRBV6-6 and TRBJ1-5; no clear D gene. The V end was cut by 6 bases, the J end by 1 base, with 10 bases between. The CDR3 consists of 14 residues. In germline, CDR1 is MNHNY, CDR2 SVGAGI (reference sequence).

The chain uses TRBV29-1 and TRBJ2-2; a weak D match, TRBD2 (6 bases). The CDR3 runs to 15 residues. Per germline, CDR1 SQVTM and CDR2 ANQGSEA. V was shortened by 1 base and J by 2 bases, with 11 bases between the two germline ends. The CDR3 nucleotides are TGCAGCGTTGAAGTAGCGGAAATAAACACCGGGGAGCTGTTTTTT. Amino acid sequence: CSVEVAEINTGELFF.

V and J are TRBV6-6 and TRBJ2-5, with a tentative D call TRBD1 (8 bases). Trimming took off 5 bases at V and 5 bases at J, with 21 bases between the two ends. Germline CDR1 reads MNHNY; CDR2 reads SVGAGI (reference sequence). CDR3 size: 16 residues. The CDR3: CASSLYRGGAPETQYF. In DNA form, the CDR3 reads TGTGCCAGCAGTCTGTACAGGGGGGGGGCCCCGGAGACCCAGTACTTC.

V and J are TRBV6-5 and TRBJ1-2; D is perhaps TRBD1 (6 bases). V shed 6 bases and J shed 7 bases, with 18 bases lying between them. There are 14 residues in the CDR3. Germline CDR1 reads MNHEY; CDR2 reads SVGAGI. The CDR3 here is CASSFTGRSGGYTF. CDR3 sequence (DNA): TGTGCCAGCAGCTTTACAGGGAGAAGTGGTGGCTACACCTTC.

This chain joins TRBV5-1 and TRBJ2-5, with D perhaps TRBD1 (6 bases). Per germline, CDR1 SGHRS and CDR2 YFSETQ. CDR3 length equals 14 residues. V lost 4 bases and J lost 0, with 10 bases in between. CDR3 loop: CASSPGQYQETQYF. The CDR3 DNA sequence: TGCGCCAGCAGCCCCGGACAGTACCAAGAGACCCAGTACTTC.

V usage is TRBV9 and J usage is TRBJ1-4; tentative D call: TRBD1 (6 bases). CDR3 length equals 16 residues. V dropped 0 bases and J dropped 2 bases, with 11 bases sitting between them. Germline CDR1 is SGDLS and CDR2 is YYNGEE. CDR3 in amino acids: CASSVGAGATNEKLFF. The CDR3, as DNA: TGTGCCAGCAGCGTAGGAGCGGGGGCTACTAATGAAAAACTGTTTTTT.

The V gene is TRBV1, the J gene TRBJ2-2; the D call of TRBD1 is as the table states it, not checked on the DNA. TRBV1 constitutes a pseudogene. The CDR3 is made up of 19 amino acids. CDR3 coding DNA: TGCACCAGCAGCCAAGATGAGGGACAATACACAGGGCGGACCGGGGAGCTGTTTTTT. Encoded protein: CTSSQDEGQYTGRTGELFF.

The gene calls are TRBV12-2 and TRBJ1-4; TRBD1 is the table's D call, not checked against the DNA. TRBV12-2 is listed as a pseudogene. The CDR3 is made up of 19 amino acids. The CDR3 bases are TGTGCAAGTCGCTTAACGTCCTACGTAATACAGGGTTGGTATGAAAAACTGTTTTTT. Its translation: CASRLTSYVIQGWYEKLFF.

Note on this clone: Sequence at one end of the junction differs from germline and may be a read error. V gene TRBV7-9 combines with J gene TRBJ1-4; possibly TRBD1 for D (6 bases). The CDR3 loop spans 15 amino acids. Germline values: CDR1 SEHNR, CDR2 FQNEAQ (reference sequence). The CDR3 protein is CSSSYTGPSNEKLFF. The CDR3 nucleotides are TGTTCCAGCAGCTATACAGGGCCTTCTAATGAAAAACTGTTTTTT.

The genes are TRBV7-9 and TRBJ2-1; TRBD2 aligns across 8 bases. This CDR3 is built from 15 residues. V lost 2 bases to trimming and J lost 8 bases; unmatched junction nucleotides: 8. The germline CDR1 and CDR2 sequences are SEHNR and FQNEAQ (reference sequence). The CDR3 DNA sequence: TGTGCCAGCAGCTTAATAGCGGGAATGGGGGATGAGCAGTTCTTC. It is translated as CASSLIAGMGDEQFF. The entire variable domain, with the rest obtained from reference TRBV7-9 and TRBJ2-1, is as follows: DTGVSQNPRHKITKRGQNVTFRCDPISEHNRLYWYRQTLGQGPEFLTYFQNEAQLEKSRLLSDRFSAERPKGSFSTLEIQRTEQGDSAMYLCASSLIAGMGDEQFFGPGTRLTVL.

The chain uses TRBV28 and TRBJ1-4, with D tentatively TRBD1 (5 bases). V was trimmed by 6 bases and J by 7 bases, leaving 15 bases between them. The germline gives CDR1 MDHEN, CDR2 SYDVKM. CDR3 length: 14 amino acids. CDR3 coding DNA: TGTGCCAGCAGCCCCCTCAGGGTGGCTGAAAAACTGTTTTTT. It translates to CASSPLRVAEKLFF.

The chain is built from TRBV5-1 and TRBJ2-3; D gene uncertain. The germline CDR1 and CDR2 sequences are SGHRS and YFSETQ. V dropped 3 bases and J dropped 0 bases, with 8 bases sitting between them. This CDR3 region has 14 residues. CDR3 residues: CASSSRVSTDTQYF. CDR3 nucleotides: TGCGCCAGCAGCTCCCGGGTGAGCACAGATACGCAGTATTTT.

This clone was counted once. Written as DNA, the CDR3 is TGTGCCAGCAGCCAAGATCGAGGGCAGGGGGCAGATACGCAGTATTTT. Translating it yields CASSQDRGQGADTQYF. The chain carries TRBV14 and TRBJ2-3, with 7 bases matching TRBD1. The CDR3 has 16 residues. The germline gives CDR1 SGHDN, CDR2 FVKESK. With 0 bases clipped from V and 4 bases from J, the junction kept 7 bases outside the gene matches.